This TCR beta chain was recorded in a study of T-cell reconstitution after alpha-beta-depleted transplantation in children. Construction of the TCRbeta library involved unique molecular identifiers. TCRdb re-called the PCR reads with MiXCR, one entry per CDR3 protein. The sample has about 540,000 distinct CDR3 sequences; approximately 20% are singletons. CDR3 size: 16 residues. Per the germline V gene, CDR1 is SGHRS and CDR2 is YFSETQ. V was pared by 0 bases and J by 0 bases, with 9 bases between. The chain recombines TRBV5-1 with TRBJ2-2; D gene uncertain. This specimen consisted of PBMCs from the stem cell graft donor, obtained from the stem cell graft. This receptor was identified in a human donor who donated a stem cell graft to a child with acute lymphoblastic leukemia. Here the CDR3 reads CASSLVSGPNTGELFF. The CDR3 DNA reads TGCGCCAGCAGCTTGGTCTCCGGACCGAACACCGGGGAGCTGTTTTTT.